This paragraph reports one T cell receptor (beta chain). The V end was cut by 1 base, the J end by 4 bases, with 4 bases between. The CDR3 contains 12 residues. Germline CDR1 SGHTA, CDR2 FQGNSA. Here immunoSEQ multiplex PCR was the method, and the copy in TCRdb shows in-frame clones only, minus some. Among about 92,000 clones listed, around 84% were seen once. This entry is derived from a study of glioma-infiltrating T cells after dendritic cell vaccination. Study information: Samples are from glioblastoma patients in Phase I and II dendritic cell vaccine trials.

The rearrangement links TRBV7-2 to TRBJ1-2, with D unresolved. This specimen was blood, taken before dendritic cell vaccination. This receptor was taken from a human donor with glioblastoma. CDR3 sequence reads: CASSLGAYGYTF. In DNA form, the CDR3 reads TGTGCCAGCAGCTTAGGGGCCTATGGCTACACCTTC.